A selection of T cell receptor beta chains follows, all from one sample in a study of blood T cell repertoires in COVID-19. The protocol was immunoSEQ multiplex PCR, while the TCRdb copy is restricted to in-frame clones and leaves out a portion. There are 270,000 or so clones in the sample; about 86% occur only once, and around 3.2% lies in the top ten. Sequenced: peripheral blood. Every receptor here comes from a woman aged 55-70 years with active or convalescent COVID-19. Both conserved end residues are part of each CDR3. A D gene is named only where the DNA matches it firmly. Only some rows state a clone size, as once, few, many or a class for expanded clones.

>TRBV19|14|-|TRBD1|TRBJ2-1
TGTGCCACCATTCCGGGACAGGGGTACAATGAGCAGTTCTTC
CATIPGQGYNEQFF
>TRBV7-2|15|few|-|TRBJ1-4
TGTGCCAGCAGCGCCTACAGGGATCGTGCAGAAAAACTGTTTTTT
CASSAYRDRAEKLFF
>TRBV4-1|15|once|TRBD1|TRBJ1-2
TGCGCCAGCAGCCAAGATCGACAGGGGGCCTATGGCTACACCTTC
CASSQDRQGAYGYTF
>TRBV6-5|15|-|TRBD1|TRBJ2-7
TGTGCCAGCAGTTACAGAGGACAGGGGGCTTACGAGCAGTACTTC
CASSYRGQGAYEQYF
>TRBV7-6|16|few|-|TRBJ2-7
TGTGCCAGCAGCTTAGAAAACGGACCCGACAGCTACGAGCAGTACTTC
CASSLENGPDSYEQYF
>TRBV29-1|12|-|-|TRBJ2-5
TGCAGCGGCGGACAGAGACAAGAGACCCAGTACTTC
CSGGQRQETQYF
>TRBV6-1|13|-|-|TRBJ1-2
TGTGCCAGCAGTGAAACACTGGGCCAGGGCTACACCTTC
CASSETLGQGYTF
>TRBV5-4|17|-|TRBD2|TRBJ2-5
TGTGCCAGCAGCTTGGACTTTAGCGGGGGGGACCAAGAGACCCAGTACTTC
CASSLDFSGGDQETQYF
>TRBV5-1|12|many|-|TRBJ2-1
TGCGCCAGCAGTCCTTCTTTCGATGAGCAGTTCTTC
CASSPSFDEQFF
>TRBV3-1/TRBV3-2|16|-|-|TRBJ1-6
TGTGCCAGCAGCCAAGACGGCGGTCCCCCAAATTCACCCCTCCACTTT
CASSQDGGPPNSPLHF
>TRBV12-3/TRBV12-4|13|-|-|TRBJ1-1
TGTGCCAGCAGTTTTATGGGCAACACTGAAGCTTTCTTT
CASSFMGNTEAFF
>TRBV4-2|16|-|-|TRBJ1-5
TGTGCCAGCAGCCAAGACTTCAGGGAGGGGAATCAGCCCCAGCATTTT
CASSQDFREGNQPQHF
>TRBV5-1|15|-|TRBD1|TRBJ2-5
TGCGCCAGCAGTTACCCCGGGACAGGGGTAGAGACCCAGTACTTC
CASSYPGTGVETQYF
>TRBV19|15|-|-|TRBJ1-5
TGTGCCAGTAGTCCACAGAGAATCGGCAATCAGCCCCAGCATTTT
CASSPQRIGNQPQHF
>TRBV12-5|14|-|-|TRBJ2-7
TGTGCTAGTGGTTTGGACCAGACTGACCGCGAGCAGTACTTC
CASGLDQTDREQYF
>TRBV27|19|-|TRBD1|TRBJ1-5
TGTGCCAGCAGTTCATACCTCCCCCATTTAGGGGGCGACGGTCAGCCCCAGCATTTT
CASSSYLPHLGGDGQPQHF
>TRBV10-3|15|-|-|TRBJ1-1
TGTGCCATCAGTGATCCAGGGTATGTGAACACTGAAGCTTTCTTT
CAISDPGYVNTEAFF
>TRBV25-1|16|once|-|TRBJ2-4
TGTGCCAGCACCGATATGGGGCAGGGGTCCAAAAACATTCAGTACTTC
CASTDMGQGSKNIQYF
>TRBV7-9|16|-|-|TRBJ1-4
TGTGCCAGCAGCTCCCGGGGAGGGGCAACTAATGAAAAACTGTTTTTT
CASSSRGGATNEKLFF
>TRBV3-1/TRBV3-2|19|many|TRBD1|TRBJ1-3
TGTGCCAGCAGCCAAGACGGCGGACAGGGACATTTCTCTGGAAACACCATATATTTT
CASSQDGGQGHFSGNTIYF
>TRBV7-9|11|-|-|TRBJ2-7
TGTGCCAGCGCCTCCTCGGTCGAGCAGTACTTC
CASASSVEQYF
>TRBV2|14|-|-|TRBJ2-7
TGTGCCAGCAGTTACATCGGGAGCTCCTACGAGCAGTACTTC
CASSYIGSSYEQYF
>TRBV6-4|15|-|TRBD2|TRBJ2-5
TGTGCCAGCAGTGAGCGGGGGGGCCAAGGGGAGACCCAGTACTTC
CASSERGGQGETQYF
>TRBV30|15|-|TRBD1|TRBJ1-5
TGTGCCTGGAGTGTACTAGGACAGGGGAAGGGGCCCCAGCATTTT
CAWSVLGQGKGPQHF
>TRBV18|16|once|-|TRBJ2-7
TGTGCCAGCTCACCACTCTCTAGCCCGACGATCTACGAGCAGTACTTC
CASSPLSSPTIYEQYF
>TRBV5-6|16|-|-|TRBJ1-5
TGTGCCAGCAGCTATCGGACAGCCTCCCAGTATCAGCCCCAGCATTTT
CASSYRTASQYQPQHF
>TRBV19|15|-|-|TRBJ1-6
TGTGCCAGTAGTATGGGGACAATTGGTAATTCACCCCTCCACTTT
CASSMGTIGNSPLHF